The present entry profiles one T cell receptor beta chain with its context. TCRdb re-called the PCR reads through MiXCR, storing one row per CDR3 protein. The repertoire holds approximately 12,000 distinct CDR3 sequences, roughly 47% seen once, with approximately 14% in the top ten. The data belong to a study of tumor-infiltrating lymphocytes in oesophageal squamous cell carcinoma. This CDR3 has 16 amino acids. Germline CDR1 and CDR2: SGHAT and FQNNGV. With 1 base clipped from V and 13 bases from J, the junction kept 16 bases outside the gene matches. The sequencing input was normal esophageal tissue next to the tumor. This receptor was obtained from a male donor with esophageal squamous cell carcinoma. This chain uses TRBV11-2 with TRBJ2-4, with 7 bases that match TRBD2. The CDR3 region has the DNA TGTGCCAGCAGCTTAGTTGCGGGAGTTTCCTACAATGAGCAGTACTTC. It codes for CASSLVAGVSYNEQYF.